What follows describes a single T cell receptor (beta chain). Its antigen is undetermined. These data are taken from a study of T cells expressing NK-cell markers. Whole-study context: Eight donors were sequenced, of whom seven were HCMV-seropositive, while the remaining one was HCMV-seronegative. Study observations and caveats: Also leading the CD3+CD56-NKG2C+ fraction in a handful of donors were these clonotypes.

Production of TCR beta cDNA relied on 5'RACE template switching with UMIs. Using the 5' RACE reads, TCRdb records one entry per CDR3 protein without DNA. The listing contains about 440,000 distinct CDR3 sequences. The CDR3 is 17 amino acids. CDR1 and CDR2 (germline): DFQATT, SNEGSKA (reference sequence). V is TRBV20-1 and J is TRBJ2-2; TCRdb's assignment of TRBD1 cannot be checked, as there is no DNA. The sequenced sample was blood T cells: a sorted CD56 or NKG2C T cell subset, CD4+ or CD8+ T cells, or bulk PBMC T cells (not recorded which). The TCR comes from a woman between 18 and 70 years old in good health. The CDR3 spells CGATPRRDRGSIGELFF.